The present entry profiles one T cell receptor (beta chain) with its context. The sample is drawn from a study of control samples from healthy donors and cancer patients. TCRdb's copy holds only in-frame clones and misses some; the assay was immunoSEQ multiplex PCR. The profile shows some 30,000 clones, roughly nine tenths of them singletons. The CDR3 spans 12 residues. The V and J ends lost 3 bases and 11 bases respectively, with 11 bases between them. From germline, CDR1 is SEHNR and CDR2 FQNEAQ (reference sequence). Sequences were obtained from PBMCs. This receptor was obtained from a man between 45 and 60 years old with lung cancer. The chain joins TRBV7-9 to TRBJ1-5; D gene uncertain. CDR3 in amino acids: CASSFDQGTQHF. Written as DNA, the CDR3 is TGTGCCAGCAGCTTCGATCAAGGGACCCAGCATTTT.